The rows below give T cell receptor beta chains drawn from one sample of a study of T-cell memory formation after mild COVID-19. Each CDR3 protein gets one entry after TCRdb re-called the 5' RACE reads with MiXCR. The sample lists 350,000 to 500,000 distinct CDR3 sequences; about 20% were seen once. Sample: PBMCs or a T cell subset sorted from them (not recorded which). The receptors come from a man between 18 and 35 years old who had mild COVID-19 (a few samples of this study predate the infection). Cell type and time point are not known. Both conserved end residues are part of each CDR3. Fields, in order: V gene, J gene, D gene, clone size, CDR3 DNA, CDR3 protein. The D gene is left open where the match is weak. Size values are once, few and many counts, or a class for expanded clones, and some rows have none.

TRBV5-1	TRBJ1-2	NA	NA	TGCGCCAGCAGCTTGGACAGGCAAGGCTACACCTTC	CASSLDRQGYTF
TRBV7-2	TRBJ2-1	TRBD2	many	TGTGCCAGCAGCTTTCTAGCGGTATTGTTCTTC	CASSFLAVLFF
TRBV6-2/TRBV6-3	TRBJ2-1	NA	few	TGTGCCAGCAGACTCCAGCTACTCAATGAGCAGTTCTTC	CASRLQLLNEQFF
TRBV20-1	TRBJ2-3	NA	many	TGCAGTGCCTTAATTGAGGGCGCCACAGATACGCAGTATTTT	CSALIEGATDTQYF
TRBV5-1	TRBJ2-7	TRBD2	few	TGCGCCAGCAGCTTGTCGGGGGGTACCTACGAGCAGTACTTC	CASSLSGGTYEQYF
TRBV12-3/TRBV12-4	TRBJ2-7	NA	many	TGTGCCAGCAGTATTCAGGGCTACGAGCAGTACTTC	CASSIQGYEQYF
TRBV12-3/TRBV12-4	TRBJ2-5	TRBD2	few	TGTGCCAGCAGTTCAGGGCGGGAGCAAGAGACCCAGTACTTC	CASSSGREQETQYF
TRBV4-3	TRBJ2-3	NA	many	TGCGCCAGCAGCCCCTTCTTAGCGTCCGGACGTATGGGGCAGTATTTT	CASSPFLASGRMGQYF
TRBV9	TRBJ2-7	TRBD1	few	TGTGCCAGCAGCGCCGGACAGGTAACCGAGCAGTACTTC	CASSAGQVTEQYF
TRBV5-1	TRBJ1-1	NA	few	TGCGCCAGCAGCTTACTCTCGTATGGGAACACTGAAGCTTTCTTT	CASSLLSYGNTEAFF
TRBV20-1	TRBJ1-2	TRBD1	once	TGCAGTGCTAACACTGACAGGGGTAGGAACTATGGCTACACCTTC	CSANTDRGRNYGYTF
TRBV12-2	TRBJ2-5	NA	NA	TGTGCAAGTCGCTTACCGATTCCGGGACTAGCGAAAGAGACCCAGTACTTC	CASRLPIPGLAKETQYF
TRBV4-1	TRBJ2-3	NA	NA	TGCGCCAGCAGCCGTACGCGAGGGGCTAGCACAGATACGCAGTATTTT	CASSRTRGASTDTQYF
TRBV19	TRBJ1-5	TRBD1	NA	TGTGCCAGTAGTGGCGAGGACAGGGGCAATCAGCCCCAGCATTTT	CASSGEDRGNQPQHF
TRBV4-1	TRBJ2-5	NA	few	TGCGCCAGCAGCCAAGATGCGTTTATGACCCAGTACTTC	CASSQDAFMTQYF
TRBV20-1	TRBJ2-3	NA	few	TGCAGTGCTAGGCGGGGGTCAGGGGGCCCCGCCACAGATACGCAGTATTTT	CSARRGSGGPATDTQYF
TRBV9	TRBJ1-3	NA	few	TGTGCCAGCAGCGTAGGTCGGCAGCCCTCTGGAAACACCATATATTTT	CASSVGRQPSGNTIYF
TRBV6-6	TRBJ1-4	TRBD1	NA	TGTGCCAGCAGTTTCACCGGGGACAGGGGTAATGAAAAACTGTTTTTT	CASSFTGDRGNEKLFF